This T cell receptor beta chain was observed in a study of human T cells and chemical hapten exposure. TCRdb reprocessed the RACE reads with MiXCR, giving one entry per CDR3 protein. The sample yields around 70,000 distinct CDR3 sequences, around 10% seen once. In regard to this clonotype: Its matching antigen is unknown.

The time point: patch test 3, about 24 weeks after DPC sensitization. Documented treatment: therapeutic diphenylcyclopropenone sensitization with weekly scalp DPC. Overall study results and limits: Expanded TCRs clustered into significantly more large CDR3 similarity groups than controls, the analysis revealed.

This CDR3 region has 14 residues. J gave up 6 bases and V 6 bases, and 7 bases lay outside the gene matches. The germline gives CDR1 MDHEN, CDR2 SYDVKM. The sequence was collected from a woman between 50 and 59 years old with alopecia areata. Some clones in this sample may be carry-over from other donors' samples. V usage is TRBV28 and J usage is TRBJ1-5, with 8 positions matching TRBD1. Source: whole blood, taken in connection with sensitization to the hapten diphenylcyclopropenone (DPC). The CDR3 region is CASSGTGGGQPQHF. Written as DNA, the CDR3 is TGTGCCAGCAGCGGGACAGGAGGGGGTCAGCCCCAGCATTTT.